Listed below are T cell receptor beta chains from one sample, sequenced in a study of beta chain features in type 1 diabetes. Method: immunoSEQ multiplex PCR; TCRdb's copy keeps in-frame clones and lacks some. This repertoire shows 630,000 or so clones, 11% to 15% found once; its top ten account for approximately 0.042%. Sequenced material: naive CD4+ T cells from blood. Receptor source: a man younger than 35 with type 1 diabetes. Each CDR3 is given with its conserved first and last residue. Fields, in order: clone size, D gene, V gene, J gene, CDR3 DNA, CDR3 protein. The D gene is left open where the match is weak. Clone sizes are given selectively: once, few, many, or a class where the clone is expanded.

-	TRBD1	TRBV4-3	TRBJ1-6	TGCGCCAGCAGCCAAGAAGGTGCGGGACAGGGTTATTCACCCCTCCACTTT	CASSQEGAGQGYSPLHF
-	-	TRBV9	TRBJ2-5	TGTGCCAGCAGCGCCGGACTACCTCCTTACCAAGAGACCCAGTACTTC	CASSAGLPPYQETQYF
-	-	TRBV10-3	TRBJ2-7	TGTGCCATCAGTGTGAATTCCTACGAGCAGTACTTC	CAISVNSYEQYF
-	TRBD1	TRBV10-3	TRBJ1-1	TGTGCCATCAGGGACAGGATGAACACTGAAGCTTTCTTT	CAIRDRMNTEAFF
few	-	TRBV7-3	TRBJ1-1	TGTGCCAGCAGGATCGTGGTTAACACTGAAGCTTTCTTT	CASRIVVNTEAFF
-	-	TRBV2	TRBJ1-3	TGTGCCAGCAGTGAATCTCGGCATCCTTTAGGAAACACCATATATTTT	CASSESRHPLGNTIYF
-	TRBD2	TRBV6-4	TRBJ2-7	TGTGCCAGCAGTCCGACTAGCGGGATTCCCAGCGAGCAGTACTTC	CASSPTSGIPSEQYF
few	TRBD1	TRBV5-1	TRBJ2-1	TGCGCCAGCAGCTGGACTGGACAGGGCGATGAGCAGTTCTTC	CASSWTGQGDEQFF
few	-	TRBV7-3	TRBJ1-1	TGTGCCAGCAGCTTAACCAGGGCCCCCGAAGCTTTCTTT	CASSLTRAPEAFF
few	-	TRBV30	TRBJ1-2	TGTGCCTGGAGGTCCGGGCCTCACTATGGCTACACCTTC	CAWRSGPHYGYTF
-	TRBD1	TRBV29-1	TRBJ2-5	TGCAGCGCCCAAGGGACAGGGAAGTACCAAGAGACCCAGTACTTC	CSAQGTGKYQETQYF
-	TRBD1	TRBV7-7	TRBJ2-2	TGTGCTAGCAGCTTCCAGGGGGCTACTGCCGGGGAGCTGTTTTTT	CASSFQGATAGELFF
-	-	TRBV6-1	TRBJ2-7	TGTGCCAGCAGTGAAGCGGGGTACGAGCAGTACTTC	CASSEAGYEQYF
few	-	TRBV7-2	TRBJ2-1	TGTGCCAGCAGCTTAGAATGGTCTTACAATGAGCAGTTCTTC	CASSLEWSYNEQFF
-	TRBD2	TRBV18	TRBJ2-3	TGTGCCAGCTCACCACCAAAGCTAGCGGGGCCAGATACGCAGTATTTT	CASSPPKLAGPDTQYF
once	TRBD1	TRBV28	TRBJ2-3	TGTGCCAGCAGGGGAAAGGGACAGGGGGCAAGTATCACGCAGTATTTT	CASRGKGQGASITQYF
few	-	TRBV20-1	TRBJ1-1	TGCACAGGACTGAGGAACACTGAAGCTTTCTTT	CTGLRNTEAFF
-	-	TRBV11-2	TRBJ1-4	TGTGCCAGCAGCTTAAATGCAGATCGGGAAAAACTGTTTTTT	CASSLNADREKLFF
-	-	TRBV6-1	TRBJ2-5	TGTGCCAGCCTTACCACAGGGTGGGAGACCCAGTACTTC	CASLTTGWETQYF